These 4 T cell receptor beta chains were sequenced from one sample in a study of T-cell memory formation after mild COVID-19. One entry per CDR3 protein results from TCRdb running MiXCR on the 5' RACE reads. The sample holds 300,000 to 350,000 distinct CDR3 sequences, approximately 14% seen once. Sequenced: PBMCs or a T cell subset sorted from them (not recorded which). These receptors were collected from a man between 18 and 29 years old who had mild COVID-19 (a few samples of this study predate the infection). Cell type and time point are not known.

The table lists this clonotype with a few counts. This rearrangement joins TRBV6-2 or TRBV6-3 to TRBJ2-1, with 10 bases identical to TRBD2. Per the germline V gene, CDR1 is MNHEY and CDR2 is SVGEGT. This CDR3 spans 15 amino acids. V was clipped by 5 bases and J by 15 bases; unmatched bases: 16. The CDR3 DNA reads TGTGCCAGCAGTGACCCGACTAGCGGGTCGGTTAAGCCGTTCTTC. The encoded protein is CASSDPTSGSVKPFF.

This chain links TRBV9 with TRBJ2-1, with D unresolved. Trimming stripped 0 bases from V and 6 bases from J, with 13 bases between. The CDR3 sequence is 15 residues long. Per germline, CDR1 SGDLS and CDR2 YYNGEE. This CDR3 is CASSVGGSEFNEQFF. CDR3 DNA sequence: TGTGCCAGCAGCGTAGGGGGTAGTGAATTCAATGAGCAGTTCTTC.

This clonotype turned up a few times. V gene TRBV13 combines with J gene TRBJ2-7; TRBD2 aligns across 13 bases. The CDR3 runs to 17 residues. The germline CDR1 and CDR2 sequences are PRHDT and FYEKMQ (reference sequence). Trimming cost V 4 bases and J 1 base; bases outside gene matches: 7. The CDR3 reads CASSSWTSGGNSYEQYF. CDR3 nucleotide sequence: TGTGCCAGCAGCTCTTGGACTAGCGGGGGCAATTCCTACGAGCAGTACTTC. The whole variable domain, remainder taken from reference TRBV13 and TRBJ2-7, is AAGVIQSPRHLIKEKRETATLKCYPIPRHDTVYWYQQGPGQDPQFLISFYEKMQSDKGSIPDRFSAQQFSDYHSELNMSSLELGDSALYFCASSSWTSGGNSYEQYFGPGTRLTVT.

This clonotype was observed a few times. V and J are TRBV6-6 and TRBJ1-1; D unresolved. Trimming took off 6 bases at V and 0 bases at J, with 8 bases between the two ends. This CDR3 has 13 residues. Germline V gene lookup returns CDR1 MNHNY and CDR2 SVGAGI (reference sequence). CDR3 residues: CASREWMNTEAFF. The CDR3, as DNA: TGTGCCAGCAGGGAATGGATGAACACTGAAGCTTTCTTT.